A few counts support the clone carrying this T cell receptor beta chain. The assay was immunoSEQ multiplex PCR, and TCRdb's table has in-frame clones only and misses some. The table has fewer than 60,000 clones, nearly 80% seen once. This entry comes from a study of OX40 agonist ivuxolimab in advanced cancers. The overall study: Ivuxolimab doses were 0.01, 0.1, 0.3, 1.5, 3 or 10 mg/kg every 2 weeks.

This TCR was sampled from an adult with an advanced solid tumor such as melanoma, head and neck, liver or kidney cancer. The source was CD4+ or CD8+ T cells sorted from blood, collected in a trial of the OX40 agonist ivuxolimab.

CDR3 loop: CASRSSHRESSYNSPLHF. CDR3 DNA sequence: TGTGCCAGTAGAAGCTCCCACAGGGAGAGCTCCTATAATTCACCCCTCCACTTT. This chain uses TRBV2 with TRBJ1-6; TRBD1 might be the D (6 bases). V lost 9 bases, J lost 0 bases, and 21 bases lay in between. Looked up from germline, CDR1 is SNHLY and CDR2 is FYNNEI. This CDR3 region has 18 residues.